Listed below are T cell receptor beta chains from one sample, sequenced in a study of blood T cell repertoires in COVID-19. Here immunoSEQ multiplex PCR was the method, and the copy in TCRdb shows in-frame clones only, minus some. Altogether about 180,000 clones are present, around 84% being singletons, with the ten largest covering under 0.65%. The sequenced sample consisted of peripheral blood. The receptors originated from a man aged 60 to 69 with COVID-19, enrolled during active disease. Both conserved end residues are part of each CDR3. The D gene is left open where the match is weak. Not every row has a clone size; where given, it reads once, few, many or a size class.

d_gene	v_gene	j_gene	abundance	CDR3nt	CDR3aa
TRBD1	TRBV6-5	TRBJ2-5	.	TGTGCCAGCAGACAGGGGGCAGAGGAGACCCAGTACTTC	CASRQGAEETQYF
.	TRBV6-5	TRBJ1-2	.	TGTGCCAGCAGTTACGCGGCCTCGGGTGGCTACACCTTC	CASSYAASGGYTF
TRBD1	TRBV19	TRBJ2-3	.	TGTGCCAGCAAAAACAGGGGAAGCACAGATACGCAGTATTTT	CASKNRGSTDTQYF
TRBD1	TRBV6-6	TRBJ2-1	.	TGTGCCAGCAGTTCCAGGGACAGGGGTTTGTCCAATGAGCAGTTCTTC	CASSSRDRGLSNEQFF
TRBD2	TRBV27	TRBJ2-1	.	TGTGCCAGCATTTCTAAACCTCCGGGACTAGCGGGCGGGTCTCTCGACAATGAGCAGTTCTTC	CASISKPPGLAGGSLDNEQFF
TRBD1	TRBV11-2	TRBJ1-5	once	TGTGCCAGCAGCTTAGATCGAGGACAGGGGGCAAGCAATCAGCCCCAGCATTTT	CASSLDRGQGASNQPQHF
.	TRBV29-1	TRBJ1-5	.	TGCAGCGTGATAGGACAGCCCAATCAGCCCCAGCATTTT	CSVIGQPNQPQHF
.	TRBV7-2	TRBJ2-3	.	TGTGCCAGCAGCAAATCGGGTGCGGCAGATACGCAGTATTTT	CASSKSGAADTQYF
TRBD2	TRBV19	TRBJ2-1	few	TGTGCCAGTAGTAGGCCAGCGGGAGCGTTGTTGGGTGAGCAGTTCTTC	CASSRPAGALLGEQFF
TRBD1	TRBV28	TRBJ1-1	.	TGTGCCAGCAGTTTCTACCGGACAGGGAACACTGAAGCTTTCTTT	CASSFYRTGNTEAFF
TRBD2	TRBV6-5	TRBJ2-3	.	TGTGCCAGCAGCCTGCGGGAGGGCGCAGATACGCAGTATTTT	CASSLREGADTQYF
.	TRBV28	TRBJ1-6	.	TGTGCCAGCGACACAGGGAACAATTCACCCCTCCACTTT	CASDTGNNSPLHF
.	TRBV7-2	TRBJ2-5	.	TGTGCCAGCAGCCGCGAGGGACTGAGCCAAGAGACCCAGTACTTC	CASSREGLSQETQYF
.	TRBV18	TRBJ2-1	.	TGTGCCAGCTCACCACAACAGGGGGGGGGAGACAATGAGCAGTTCTTC	CASSPQQGGGDNEQFF
.	TRBV10-3	TRBJ1-4	.	TGTGCCATCTCAGGCAGGGCAGGTGAAAAACTGTTTTTT	CAISGRAGEKLFF
TRBD1	TRBV19	TRBJ1-3	.	TGTGCCAGTAGTAGCGTAACAGGGGGCAGTGGAAACACCATATATTTT	CASSSVTGGSGNTIYF
.	TRBV5-1	TRBJ1-3	.	TGCGCCAGCAGCTTGACAGGGTCTGGAAACACCATATATTTT	CASSLTGSGNTIYF
TRBD1	TRBV19	TRBJ1-5	.	TGTGCCAGTAGTAAAAGACAGGGGGAGGGCAATCAGCCCCAGCATTTT	CASSKRQGEGNQPQHF
.	TRBV7-2	TRBJ1-5	.	TGTGCCAGCAGTTTACCTGGACAAACCAATCAGCCCCAGCATTTT	CASSLPGQTNQPQHF
.	TRBV28	TRBJ1-5	.	TGTGCCAGCAGCTCGGAGAGCGCCAATCGCCCCCAGCATTTT	CASSSESANRPQHF
.	TRBV7-8	TRBJ2-1	.	TGTGCCAGCAGCTTTTTTGGCGGGGATGAGCAGTTCTTC	CASSFFGGDEQFF
TRBD1	TRBV18	TRBJ2-5	.	TGTGCCAGCTCACCAGTAGGACAGGGAGGCCAGACCCAGTACTTC	CASSPVGQGGQTQYF
TRBD2	TRBV18	TRBJ2-5	.	TGTGCCAGCTCACTCCTAGCGGGGGCCGTTCAAGAGACCCAGTACTTC	CASSLLAGAVQETQYF
TRBD1	TRBV25-1	TRBJ1-1	.	TGTGCCAGCAGTACCGGGACAGGGCGAGCTTTCTTT	CASSTGTGRAFF
.	TRBV19	TRBJ1-6	.	TGTGCCAGTAGTACTCAGGGTACCAGCTCCTATAATTCACCCCTCCACTTT	CASSTQGTSSYNSPLHF
TRBD2	TRBV3-1/TRBV3-2	TRBJ2-3	.	TGTGCCAGCAGTCTGGGGGGGATTGGCACAGATACGCAGTATTTT	CASSLGGIGTDTQYF